This TCR beta chain was recorded in a study of blood T cells in healthy people across ages. The authors ran a second PCR of about 7 to 11 cycles using a sample-barcoded 5' primer and a J-beta primer mix. TCRdb reanalysed the 5' RACE reads using MiXCR and keeps one entry per CDR3 protein. Among about 1,800,000 distinct CDR3 sequences listed, 28% were seen once. This clonotype has just a few counts. Between the trimmed V and J ends, which lost 5 bases and 10 bases, there was a span of 24 bases. The CDR3 is made up of 16 amino acids. CDR1 is DFQATT, CDR2 SNEGSKA, per germline (reference sequence). This TCR was sampled from a woman aged 25 to 39 in good health. Sequenced sample: blood. The genes are TRBV20-1 and TRBJ1-6, with D possibly TRBD1 on 5 matching bases. CDR3 region: CSARSVGDSGNSPLHF. The CDR3 nucleotides are TGCAGTGCTCGATCGGTGGGGGATTCGGGGAACTCACCCCTCCACTTT.